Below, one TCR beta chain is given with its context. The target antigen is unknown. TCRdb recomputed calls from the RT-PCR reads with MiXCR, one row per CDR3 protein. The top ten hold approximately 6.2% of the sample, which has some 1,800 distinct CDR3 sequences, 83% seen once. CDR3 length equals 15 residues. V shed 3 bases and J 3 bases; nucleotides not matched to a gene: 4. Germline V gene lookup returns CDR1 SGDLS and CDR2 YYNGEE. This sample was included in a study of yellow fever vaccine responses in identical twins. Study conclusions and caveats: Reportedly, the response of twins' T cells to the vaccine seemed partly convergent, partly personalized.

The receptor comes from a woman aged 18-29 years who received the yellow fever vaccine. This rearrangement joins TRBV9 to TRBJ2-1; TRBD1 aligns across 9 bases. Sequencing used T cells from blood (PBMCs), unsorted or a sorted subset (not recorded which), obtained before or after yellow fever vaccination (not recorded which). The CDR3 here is CASSARDRVYNEQFF. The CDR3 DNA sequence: TGTGCCAGCAGCGCCCGGGACAGGGTCTACAATGAGCAGTTCTTC.